This T cell receptor (beta chain) was observed in a study of OX40 agonist ivuxolimab in advanced cancers. General study findings and limits: Among the nonresponders, some also had low normalized T-cell clonal expansion. The antigen specificity of the peripheral T cells (those that were expanded) was not determined.

As regards this clone: Its specificity is unknown.

V lost 3 bases to trimming and J lost 6 bases, with 14 bases between them. Germline CDR1 MGHDK, CDR2 SYGVNS. The CDR3 runs 15 residues. Sequenced by immunoSEQ multiplex PCR; TCRdb stores in-frame clones only, minus some. The sample contains about 61,000 clones, around 83% of which appear only once. This specimen was CD4+ or CD8+ T cells sorted from blood, taken in a trial of the OX40 agonist ivuxolimab. J is TRBJ1-4 and V is TRBV25-1, with a weak D call TRBD1 (5 bases). The origin of this receptor is an adult with an advanced solid tumor such as melanoma, head and neck, liver or kidney cancer. The CDR3 bases are TGTGCCAGCAGTGAGTGGACACTGGTCGATGAAAAACTGTTTTTT. Amino acids: CASSEWTLVDEKLFF.